This TCR beta chain is drawn from a study of cytomegalovirus exposure and HLA in healthy donors. PCR employed 60 Vbeta and 13 Jbeta primers. The table came from immunoSEQ multiplex PCR; TCRdb's copy has only in-frame clones and leaves some out. The sample table includes some 130,000 clones. This CDR3 contains 16 residues. Germline V lookup: CDR1 SGHAT, CDR2 FQNNGV. In the case of this clone: A junction boundary mismatches the germline segment, possibly from a read error.

The source is a man aged 18-30 years in good health and CMV-seronegative. The specimen was PBMCs. J is TRBJ2-2 and V is TRBV11-2; 9 bases line up with TRBD2. CDR3 nucleotides: TGTGTCAGCAGCTTACGGACTAGCGAGGGCACCGGGGAGCTGTTTTTT. Translated: CVSSLRTSEGTGELFF.